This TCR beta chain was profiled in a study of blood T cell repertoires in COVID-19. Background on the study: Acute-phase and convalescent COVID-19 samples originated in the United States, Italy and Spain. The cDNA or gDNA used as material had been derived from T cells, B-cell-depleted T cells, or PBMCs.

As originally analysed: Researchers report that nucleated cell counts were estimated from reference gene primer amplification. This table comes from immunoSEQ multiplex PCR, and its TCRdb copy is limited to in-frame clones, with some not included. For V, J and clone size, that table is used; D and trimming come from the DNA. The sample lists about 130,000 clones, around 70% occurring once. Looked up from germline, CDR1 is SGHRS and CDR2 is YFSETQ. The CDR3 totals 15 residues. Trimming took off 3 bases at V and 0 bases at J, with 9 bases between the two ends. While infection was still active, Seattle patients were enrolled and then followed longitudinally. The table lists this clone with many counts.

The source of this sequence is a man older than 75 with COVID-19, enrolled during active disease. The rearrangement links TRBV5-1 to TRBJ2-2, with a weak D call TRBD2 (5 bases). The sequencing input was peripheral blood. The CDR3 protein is CASSSSGTNTGELFF. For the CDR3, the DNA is TGCGCCAGCAGCTCTTCCGGGACGAACACCGGGGAGCTGTTTTTT.